The present T cell receptor beta chain was sequenced within a study of blood T cell repertoires in COVID-19. Study at large: Samples representing acute and convalescent COVID-19 were sourced from the United States, Italy and Spain.

Trimming took off 4 bases at V and 5 bases at J, with 23 bases between the two ends. This CDR3 contains 17 residues. Germline assignment: CDR1 SGDLS and CDR2 YYNGEE. In the source study's methods: Estimation of nucleated cell counts was performed using reference gene primer amplification. The table came from immunoSEQ multiplex PCR; TCRdb's copy has only in-frame clones and leaves some out. V, J and clone size reflect that table, while D and trimming were determined from the DNA. The repertoire consists of more than 60,000 clones, with 90% to 95% occurring once and the leading ten covering roughly 6.1%.

This clonotype originated in a human donor in a cohort sampled during active COVID-19. The sequenced sample consisted of peripheral blood. J is TRBJ2-3 and V is TRBV9; D may be TRBD2 (7 bases). This CDR3 is CASSNNPWGGEGDTQYF. The CDR3 coding sequence is TGTGCCAGCAGCAACAACCCATGGGGGGGCGAGGGAGATACGCAGTATTTT.